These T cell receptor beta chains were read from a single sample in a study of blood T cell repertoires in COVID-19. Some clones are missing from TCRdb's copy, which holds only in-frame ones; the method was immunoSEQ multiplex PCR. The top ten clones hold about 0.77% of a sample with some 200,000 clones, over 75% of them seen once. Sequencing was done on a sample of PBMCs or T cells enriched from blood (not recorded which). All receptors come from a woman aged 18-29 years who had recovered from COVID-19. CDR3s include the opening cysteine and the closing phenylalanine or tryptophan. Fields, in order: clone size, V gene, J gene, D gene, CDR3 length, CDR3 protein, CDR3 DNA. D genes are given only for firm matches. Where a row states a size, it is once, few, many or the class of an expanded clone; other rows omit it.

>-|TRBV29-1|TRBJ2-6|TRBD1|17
CSVYPDRGDSGANVLTF
TGCAGCGTTTACCCCGACAGGGGCGACTCTGGGGCCAACGTCCTGACTTTC
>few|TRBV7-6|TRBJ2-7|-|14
CASSLRTASYEQYF
TGTGCCAGCAGCCTTCGGACAGCCTCCTACGAGCAGTACTTC
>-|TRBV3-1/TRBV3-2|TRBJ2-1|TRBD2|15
CASSQGTSSYNEQFF
TGTGCCAGCAGCCAAGGGACTAGCTCCTACAATGAGCAGTTCTTC
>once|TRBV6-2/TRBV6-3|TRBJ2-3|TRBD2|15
CASSLGLASTDTQYF
TGTGCCAGCAGTCTGGGACTAGCATCCACAGATACGCAGTATTTT
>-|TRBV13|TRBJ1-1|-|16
CASSLRLGRENTEAFF
TGTGCCAGCAGCCTACGTCTGGGCAGGGAGAACACTGAAGCTTTCTTT
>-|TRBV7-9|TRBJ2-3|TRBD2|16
CASSLTSGRPTDTQYF
TGTGCCAGCAGCTTGACTAGCGGGAGGCCCACAGATACGCAGTATTTT
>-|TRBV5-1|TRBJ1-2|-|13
CASSGDTNYGYTF
TGCGCCAGCAGCGGGGACACCAACTATGGCTACACCTTC
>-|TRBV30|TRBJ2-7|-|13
CAWSVGSSYEQYF
TGTGCCTGGAGTGTTGGCAGCTCCTACGAGCAGTACTTC
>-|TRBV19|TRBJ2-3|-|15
CASSMGLTGTDTQYF
TGTGCCAGTAGTATGGGGCTGACGGGCACAGATACGCAGTATTTT
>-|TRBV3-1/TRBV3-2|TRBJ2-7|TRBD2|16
CASSQDRLAGFYEQYF
TGTGCCAGCAGCCAAGATAGACTAGCAGGGTTCTACGAGCAGTACTTC
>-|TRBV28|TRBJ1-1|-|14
CASSGLGVNTEAFF
TGTGCCAGCAGTGGACTAGGGGTGAACACTGAAGCTTTCTTT
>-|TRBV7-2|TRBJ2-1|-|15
CASSFSGTTSNEQFF
TGTGCCAGCAGCTTTAGCGGTACCACCAGCAATGAGCAGTTCTTC
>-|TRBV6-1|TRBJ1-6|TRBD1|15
CATQTDRGLGSPLHF
TGTGCCACACAAACCGACAGGGGGCTGGGTTCACCCCTCCACTTT
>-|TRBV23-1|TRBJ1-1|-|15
CASSQSGGRNTEAFF
TGCGCCAGCAGTCAATCGGGCGGGAGGAACACTGAAGCTTTCTTT
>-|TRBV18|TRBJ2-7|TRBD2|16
CASSPEAGVSAYEQYF
TGTGCCAGCTCACCAGAAGCGGGAGTGAGTGCCTACGAGCAGTACTTC
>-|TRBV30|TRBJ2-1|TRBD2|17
CAWSVSPLARTYNEQFF
TGTGCCTGGAGTGTAAGCCCACTAGCGAGAACTTACAATGAGCAGTTCTTC
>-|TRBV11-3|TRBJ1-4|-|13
CASSFLFSEKLFF
TGTGCCAGCAGCTTCTTGTTCAGTGAAAAACTGTTTTTT
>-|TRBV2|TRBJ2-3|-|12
CASSDRGGTQYF
TGTGCCAGTTCCGATAGGGGGGGTACGCAGTATTTT
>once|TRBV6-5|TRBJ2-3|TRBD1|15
CASSRAGQESDTQYF
TGTGCCAGCAGTCGAGCCGGACAGGAATCAGATACGCAGTATTTT
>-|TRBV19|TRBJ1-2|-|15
CATSDWGDTTYGYTF
TGTGCCACTTCGGATTGGGGCGACACCACCTATGGCTACACCTTC
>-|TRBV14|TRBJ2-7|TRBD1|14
CASSQRQGAYEQYF
TGTGCCAGCAGCCAACGACAGGGGGCTTACGAGCAGTACTTC
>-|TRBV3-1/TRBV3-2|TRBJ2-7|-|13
CASSPRSSYEQYF
TGTGCCAGCAGCCCCCGGAGCTCCTACGAGCAGTACTTC